This is a list of T cell receptor beta chains from one sample in a study of post-analysis software for immune sequencing data. TCRdb analysed the PCR reads with MiXCR anew, one entry per CDR3 protein. The table includes about 820,000 distinct CDR3 sequences, approximately 57% detected once. Sequencing was carried out using blood. The source of these receptors is a girl aged 10 to 17 with multiple sclerosis. Each CDR3 is given with its conserved first and last residue. The order of the fields is CDR3 length, D gene, V gene, J gene, clone size, CDR3 DNA, CDR3 protein. D genes are given only for firm matches. Size tells how often a clone was seen (once, few, many) or the class of an expanded clone, and some rows leave it out.

cdr3_length: 13
d_call: NA
v_call: TRBV10-3
j_call: TRBJ2-7
clone_size: NA
cdr3_nt: TGTGCCATCAGTGAGCCAGCAGGGGACGAGCAGTACTTC
cdr3_aa: CAISEPAGDEQYF

cdr3_length: 14
d_call: TRBD1
v_call: TRBV6-6
j_call: TRBJ1-1
clone_size: NA
cdr3_nt: TGTGCCAGCAGCCGACAGGGGCCGGGCACTGAAGCTTTCTTT
cdr3_aa: CASSRQGPGTEAFF

cdr3_length: 13
d_call: NA
v_call: TRBV7-9
j_call: TRBJ1-2
clone_size: NA
cdr3_nt: TGTGCCAGCAGTTCGGACAGCCCCTATGGCTACACCTTC
cdr3_aa: CASSSDSPYGYTF

cdr3_length: 12
d_call: NA
v_call: TRBV20-1
j_call: TRBJ1-5
clone_size: NA
cdr3_nt: TGCAGTGCTAGTGGACAGAATCAGCCCCAGCATTTT
cdr3_aa: CSASGQNQPQHF

cdr3_length: 16
d_call: NA
v_call: TRBV5-1
j_call: TRBJ2-1
clone_size: NA
cdr3_nt: TGCGCCAGCAGCTTGGCCGGAGACCCATTATTCGGTGAGCAGTTCTTC
cdr3_aa: CASSLAGDPLFGEQFF

cdr3_length: 15
d_call: NA
v_call: TRBV9
j_call: TRBJ2-7
clone_size: NA
cdr3_nt: TGTGCCAGCAGCGGCAACTTTGGGCCATTCTACGAGCAGTACTTC
cdr3_aa: CASSGNFGPFYEQYF

cdr3_length: 16
d_call: NA
v_call: TRBV20-1
j_call: TRBJ2-1
clone_size: NA
cdr3_nt: TGCAGTGCTAGAGATCGCGAGTCTTTGTACCAAGAGACCCAGTTCTTC
cdr3_aa: CSARDRESLYQETQFF

cdr3_length: 17
d_call: TRBD2
v_call: TRBV20-1
j_call: TRBJ2-5
clone_size: NA
cdr3_nt: TGCAGTGCTAGAGAAGCCGGGACTAGAGGGTACCAAGGGACCCAGTACTTC
cdr3_aa: CSAREAGTRGYQGTQYF

cdr3_length: 13
d_call: NA
v_call: TRBV5-1
j_call: TRBJ1-5
clone_size: few
cdr3_nt: TGCGCCAGCAGCTTGGGGGCAGATCAGCCCCAGCATTTT
cdr3_aa: CASSLGADQPQHF

cdr3_length: 13
d_call: NA
v_call: TRBV18
j_call: TRBJ2-2
clone_size: NA
cdr3_nt: TGTGCCAGCTCACCAACAGGGACCGGGGAGCTGTTTTTT
cdr3_aa: CASSPTGTGELFF

cdr3_length: 13
d_call: NA
v_call: TRBV29-1
j_call: TRBJ2-7
clone_size: NA
cdr3_nt: TGCAGCGTTGTTGGCAGACAGGACTACGAGCAGTACTTC
cdr3_aa: CSVVGRQDYEQYF

cdr3_length: 14
d_call: TRBD2
v_call: TRBV20-1
j_call: TRBJ2-7
clone_size: few
cdr3_nt: TGCAGTGCTAGGTCTCGGGAGGCCAGATACGAGCAGTACTTC
cdr3_aa: CSARSREARYEQYF

cdr3_length: 17
d_call: TRBD2
v_call: TRBV5-5
j_call: TRBJ2-1
clone_size: NA
cdr3_nt: TGTGCCAGCAGCCCAGGACTAGCGGGAGACCTTTACAATGAGCAGTTCTTC
cdr3_aa: CASSPGLAGDLYNEQFF

cdr3_length: 11
d_call: NA
v_call: TRBV2
j_call: TRBJ2-5
clone_size: NA
cdr3_nt: TGTGCCAGCGGGACTCAAGAGACCCAGTACTTC
cdr3_aa: CASGTQETQYF

cdr3_length: 15
d_call: TRBD1
v_call: TRBV7-3
j_call: TRBJ2-1
clone_size: NA
cdr3_nt: TGTGCCAGCAGCTTATACCGGACAGGGCTAAGTGAGCAGTTCTTC
cdr3_aa: CASSLYRTGLSEQFF

cdr3_length: 13
d_call: NA
v_call: TRBV29-1
j_call: TRBJ1-5
clone_size: NA
cdr3_nt: TGCAGCGTTGATTCCGGGACAAATCAGCCCCAGCATTTT
cdr3_aa: CSVDSGTNQPQHF

cdr3_length: 16
d_call: TRBD2
v_call: TRBV5-1
j_call: TRBJ2-1
clone_size: NA
cdr3_nt: TGCGCCAGCAGTTACAGCGGGAGGGCTCCCTACAATGAGCAGTTCTTT
cdr3_aa: CASSYSGRAPYNEQFF

cdr3_length: 16
d_call: NA
v_call: TRBV18
j_call: TRBJ1-4
clone_size: NA
cdr3_nt: TGTGCCAGCTCACCGGACTTAGGCGCAACTAATGAAAAACTGTTTTTT
cdr3_aa: CASSPDLGATNEKLFF

cdr3_length: 16
d_call: TRBD2
v_call: TRBV6-6
j_call: TRBJ2-7
clone_size: NA
cdr3_nt: TGTGCCAGCAGTTACGGGCTAGCGGGAGAAACCTACGAGCAGTACTTC
cdr3_aa: CASSYGLAGETYEQYF

cdr3_length: 15
d_call: NA
v_call: TRBV6-2/TRBV6-3
j_call: TRBJ2-1
clone_size: NA
cdr3_nt: TGTGCCAGCACGCAGGGACCAGGCTCCTACAATGAGCAGTTCTTC
cdr3_aa: CASTQGPGSYNEQFF

cdr3_length: 18
d_call: NA
v_call: TRBV5-1
j_call: TRBJ2-7
clone_size: NA
cdr3_nt: TGCGCCAGCAGCTTGGAAACCGTTCGGGTGGGCTCGGCCTACGAGCAGTACTTC
cdr3_aa: CASSLETVRVGSAYEQYF

cdr3_length: 13
d_call: NA
v_call: TRBV7-8
j_call: TRBJ1-5
clone_size: NA
cdr3_nt: TGTGCCAGCAGCTCCACTAGCAATCAGCCCCAGCATTTT
cdr3_aa: CASSSTSNQPQHF